The subject of this entry is one T cell receptor (beta chain). The entry originates in a study of early T cells in non-severe SARS-CoV-2 infection. One entry per CDR3 protein results from TCRdb running MiXCR on the 5' RACE reads. The sample has tens of thousands of distinct CDR3 sequences, about 12% seen once. This TCR derives from an adult who was a healthcare worker with PCR-confirmed SARS-CoV-2 infection or an uninfected control (not recorded which). Sequencing used whole blood, obtained at baseline.

CDR3 in DNA: TGTGCCAGCAGCTTATGGGACAGGGGGAGCAATCAGCCCCAGCATTTT. This gives the protein CASSLWDRGSNQPQHF. The chain employs TRBV7-9 and TRBJ1-5, with 11 bases aligning to TRBD1. Germline loops: CDR1 SEHNR, CDR2 FQNEAQ (reference sequence). The CDR3 extends over 16 amino acids. J was trimmed by 1 base and V by 2 bases; bases with no gene match: 1.